The clone carrying this T cell receptor beta chain appeared a single time. Its target is unknown. There are 14 residues in the CDR3. V lost 10 bases and J lost 5, with 21 bases in between. Germline loops: CDR1 ENHRY, CDR2 SYGVKD. This sample was included in a study of shared clonotypes between healthy human individuals. General study findings and limits: Genetic and exposure-history diversity was limited by the small donor number. Large depth notwithstanding, sorted-subset sequencing proved incomplete by rarefaction.

Only CD45RO-negative cells positively selected for CCR7 counted as naive CD8 cells, so terminally differentiated effector memory CD45RA+ cells were excluded. For each subset, genomic DNA was distributed in equal portions over several immunoSEQ plates. Here immunoSEQ multiplex PCR was the method, and the copy in TCRdb shows in-frame clones only, minus some. The sample lists around 1.9 million clones; 93% were seen once. The specimen sequenced was naive CD8+ T cells from PBMCs. The chain recombines TRBV10-3 with TRBJ2-7, with a possible D match to TRBD2 (6 bases). The clonotype originates from a man younger than 35 in good health. Some clones in this sample may be carry-over from other donors' samples. CDR3 in DNA: TGTGCCACGTACCCAGGAGACCCGGGGGACGAGCAGTACTTC. This translates into CATYPGDPGDEQYF.